Each of the 11 T cell receptor beta chains below was sequenced from the same sample in a study of OX40 agonist ivuxolimab in advanced cancers. TCRdb keeps only in-frame clones here, not all; method: immunoSEQ multiplex PCR. The profile shows about 99,000 clones, approximately 93% of them singletons. Sequenced material: CD4+ or CD8+ T cells sorted from blood, taken in a trial of the OX40 agonist ivuxolimab. The receptors here all came from an adult with an advanced solid tumor such as melanoma, head and neck, liver or kidney cancer.

The genes are TRBV7-2 and TRBJ2-5; D might be TRBD1 or TRBD2, each matching 6 bases. From germline, CDR1 is SGHTA and CDR2 FQGNSA. Trimming cost V 3 bases and J 5 bases, with 10 bases left between them. The CDR3 totals 13 residues. The CDR3 loop is CASSFGGLETQYF. The CDR3 DNA follows: TGTGCCAGCAGCTTTGGGGGGCTGGAGACCCAGTACTTC. Full variable domain (remainder filled in from reference TRBV7-2 and TRBJ2-5): GAGVSQSPSNKVTEKGKDVELRCDPISGHTALYWYRQSLGQGLEFLIYFQGNSAPDKSGLPSDRFSAERTGGSVSTLTIQRTQQEDSAVYLCASSFGGLETQYFGPGTRLLVL.

This clone has a single count. V is TRBV9 and J is TRBJ2-2, with D possibly being TRBD2 (5 bases). The V gene's germline CDR1 is SGDLS and CDR2 YYNGEE. This CDR3 has 13 residues. Trimming shortened V by 2 bases and J by 8 bases, and 10 bases separated the two germline ends. The CDR3 DNA follows: TGTGCCAGCAGCGTTTCTAGGACTGGGGAGCTGTTTTTT. Translation: CASSVSRTGELFF.

The V call is TRBV4-2, the J call TRBJ2-1; 16 bases align to TRBD2. Losses at the gene ends were 6 bases for V and 10 bases for J; bases not matched to a gene: 12. CDR1 LGHNA and CDR2 YNFKEQ come from the germline V gene. CDR3 length: 17 residues. CDR3 sequence (DNA): TGTGCCAGCAGACCTGACCCGGGACTAGCGGGAGGGCGGGAGCAGTTCTTC. The encoded protein is CASRPDPGLAGGREQFF.

CDR3 coding DNA: TGTGCCAGCAGCGATAGCGGGAGGGCCAGCACAGATACGCAGTATTTT. Its translation is CASSDSGRASTDTQYF. V usage is TRBV11-3 and J usage is TRBJ2-3, with 11 bases identical to TRBD2. The V gene's germline CDR1 is SGHNT and CDR2 YENEEA. This CDR3 region has 16 residues. The ends lost 5 bases at V and 0 bases at J; junction bases unmatched: 4.

The rearrangement uses TRBV5-1 and TRBJ2-3; 7 bases map to TRBD1. Germline loops: CDR1 SGHRS, CDR2 YFSETQ. The CDR3 contains 18 residues. With V trimmed by 3 bases and J by 5 bases, 18 bases remained unmatched. The CDR3 here is CASSSRGPTGSRQDTQYF. CDR3 DNA: TGCGCCAGCAGCTCAAGGGGGCCGACAGGGTCTCGGCAAGATACGCAGTATTTT.

This clone has only one observation. The chain combines TRBV27 with TRBJ1-2, with 10 bases identical to TRBD1. CDR1 and CDR2 from the germline V gene are MNHEY and SMNVEV (reference sequence). The CDR3 totals 15 residues. V lost 6 bases to trimming and J lost 8 bases; unmatched junction nucleotides: 12. CDR3: CASSPTGTGVRGYTF. The CDR3 coding sequence is TGTGCCAGCAGCCCGACCGGGACAGGGGTTCGGGGCTACACCTTC.

This chain uses TRBV21-1 with TRBJ2-5. TRBJ2-7 explains the end of the DNA better; the J call may be wrong. TRBV21-1 is labeled a pseudogene. This CDR3 contains 15 residues. CDR3 loop: CASSALPGPFYEQYF. The CDR3 region has the DNA TGTGCCAGCAGCGCACTACCGGGACCCTTCTACGAGCAGTACTTC.

The V gene is TRBV7-6, the J gene TRBJ2-1, with a possible D match to TRBD1 (6 bases). Germline assignment: CDR1 SGHVS and CDR2 FNYEAQ. This CDR3 has 17 residues. The ends were cut back, 3 bases at V and 0 bases at J, with 15 bases in the middle. DNA for the CDR3: TGTGCCAGCAGCTTCGGCTCACAGGGTCTCTCCTACAATGAGCAGTTCTTC. This gives the protein CASSFGSQGLSYNEQFF.

V gene TRBV6-6 combines with J gene TRBJ2-5; D unclear. CDR1 is MNHNY, CDR2 SVGAGI, per germline (reference sequence). CDR3 length: 14 residues. V was pared by 2 bases and J by 2 bases, with 9 bases between. The CDR3 bases are TGTGCCAGCAGTTACGCCCGGAGACAAGAGACCCAGTACTTC. It is translated as CASSYARRQETQYF.

The chain uses TRBV19 and TRBJ1-5, with D uncertain. The V end lost 0 bases, the J end lost 7 bases, and 13 bases lay between the germline ends. Germline V gene lookup returns CDR1 LNHDA and CDR2 SQIVND (reference sequence). This CDR3 region has 15 residues. The CDR3 sequence is CASSIDLDFRQPQHF. The CDR3 coding sequence is TGTGCCAGTAGTATAGATCTAGACTTTAGGCAGCCCCAGCATTTT.

This chain links TRBV5-1 with TRBJ1-4; D call uncertain. V was trimmed by 4 bases and J by 0 bases, leaving 10 bases between them. CDR1 is SGHRS and CDR2 is YFSETQ in the germline V gene. The length of the CDR3 is 15 residues. As DNA, the CDR3 is TGCGCCAGCAGCCCCGGACCGTCAACTAATGAAAAACTGTTTTTT. Its protein product is CASSPGPSTNEKLFF.